These 15 T cell receptor beta chains came from one sample sequenced in a study of cytomegalovirus exposure and HLA in healthy donors. 60 Vbeta and 13 Jbeta primers were used in PCR. The repertoire was sequenced with immunoSEQ multiplex PCR; TCRdb's copy has only in-frame clones and lacks some. The sample has 150,000 or so clones; more than 75% are singletons. Material: PBMCs. The source of these receptors is a man aged 50 or older in good health and CMV-seronegative.

This clone has only a few counts. V gene TRBV30 combines with J gene TRBJ1-2; 8 bases map to TRBD1. Germline CDR1 is GTSNPN and CDR2 is SVGIG (reference sequence). The ends lost 4 bases at V and 5 bases at J; junction bases unmatched: 9. This CDR3 has 14 residues. CDR3 DNA sequence: TGTGCCTGGACCCGGACAGGGAAATCTTATGGCTACACCTTC. Its translation is CAWTRTGKSYGYTF.

This clone has just a few counts. The J gene is TRBJ2-7, the V gene TRBV4-2, with D perhaps matching TRBD1 (5 bases). Germline CDR1 reads LGHNA; CDR2 reads YNFKEQ. V lost 2 bases to trimming and J lost 4 bases, with 12 bases between them. CDR3 length equals 14 residues. CDR3 DNA sequence: TGTGCCAGCAGCCAATTTGACAGTACGTACGAGCAGTACTTC. This translates into CASSQFDSTYEQYF.

The chain links TRBV5-1 to TRBJ2-7; 9 positions match TRBD1. V lost 2 bases and J lost 2; bases outside the gene matches: 5. The V gene's germline CDR1 is SGHRS and CDR2 YFSETQ. This CDR3 has 15 amino acids. The CDR3 DNA reads TGCGCCAGCAGCTTATCGGGACAGGGTCCCTACGAGCAGTACTTC. The encoded protein is CASSLSGQGPYEQYF.

The J gene is TRBJ2-5, the V gene TRBV5-1; 10 nucleotides agree with TRBD2. From germline, CDR1 is SGHRS and CDR2 YFSETQ. Trimming took 3 bases from V and 3 from J; bases not matched to a gene: 5. CDR3 length: 15 residues. The CDR3 region is CASSSAGTSEETQYF. The CDR3 DNA reads as TGCGCCAGCAGCTCGGCCGGGACTAGCGAAGAGACCCAGTACTTC.

DNA for the CDR3: TGTGCCAGCAGTGACACTAGGGACATGTACTACAATGAGCAGTTCTTC. This encodes CASSDTRDMYYNEQFF. The genes are TRBV25-1 and TRBJ2-1; maybe TRBD1 (6 bases). The CDR3 spans 16 residues. Germline V lookup: CDR1 MGHDK, CDR2 SYGVNS. Trimming stripped 3 bases from V and 3 bases from J, with 15 bases between.

The chain couples TRBV28 to TRBJ1-6, with D maybe TRBD1 (6 bases). V dropped 3 bases and J dropped 10 bases, with 19 bases sitting between them. CDR3 length equals 16 residues. CDR1 and CDR2 (germline): MDHEN, SYDVKM. The CDR3 DNA reads as TGTGCCAGCAGTTTGGTCGGGAGGGGGTTTTTCTCACCCCTCCACTTT. It codes for CASSLVGRGFFSPLHF. The whole variable domain, filled in from reference TRBV28 and TRBJ1-6, reads DVKVTQSSRYLVKRTGEKVFLECVQDMDHENMFWYRQDPGLGLRLIYFSYDVKMKEKGDIPEGYSVSREKKERFSLILESASTNQTSMYLCASSLVGRGFFSPLHFGNGTRLTVT.

The V call is TRBV7-8, the J call TRBJ1-2, with D possibly matching TRBD1 (6 bases). The CDR3 extends over 16 amino acids. The germline V gene encodes CDR1 SGHVS and CDR2 FQNEAQ. V dropped 0 bases and J dropped 6 bases, with 17 bases sitting between them. CDR3 loop: CASSLAPGQLTDGYTF. CDR3 sequence (DNA): TGTGCCAGCAGCTTAGCTCCCGGACAGCTGACGGATGGCTACACCTTC.

The chain carries TRBV25-1 and TRBJ1-3; D is ambiguous. This CDR3 has 12 amino acids. The V and J ends lost 7 bases and 4 bases respectively, with 8 bases between them. Germline CDR1 MGHDK, CDR2 SYGVNS. DNA of the CDR3: TGTGCCAGCACGGGGTACGGAAACACCATATATTTT. It specifies CASTGYGNTIYF. The complete variable domain, with remaining parts taken from reference TRBV25-1 and TRBJ1-3, reads EADIYQTPRYLVIGTGKKITLECSQTMGHDKMYWYQQDPGMELHLIHYSYGVNSTEKGDLSSESTVSRIRTEHFPLTLESARPSHTSQYLCASTGYGNTIYFGEGSWLTVV.

The J gene is TRBJ2-7, the V gene TRBV27, with D unresolved. The germline V and J ends were trimmed by 2 bases and 0 bases, with 11 bases remaining between them. The CDR3 sequence is 15 residues long. CDR1 is MNHEY, CDR2 SMNVEV, per germline (reference sequence). As DNA, the CDR3 is TGTGCCAGCAGTTTACTACAGCCTTACTCCTACGAGCAGTACTTC. It translates to CASSLLQPYSYEQYF.

This clone occurred a few times. This sequence joins TRBV2 and TRBJ2-1, with D perhaps TRBD1 (5 bases). Germline V gives CDR1 SNHLY, CDR2 FYNNEI. Trimming stripped 7 bases from V and 5 bases from J, with 24 bases between. This CDR3 comprises 17 residues. CDR3 amino acids: CASIPSVGSWGHNEQFF. DNA for the CDR3: TGTGCCAGCATCCCTTCGGTCGGGTCCTGGGGCCACAATGAGCAGTTCTTC. The full variable domain, completed using reference TRBV2 and TRBJ2-1, is EPEVTQTPSHQVTQMGQEVILRCVPISNHLYFYWYRQILGQKVEFLVSFYNNEISEKSEIFDDQFSVERPDGSNFTLKIRSTKLEDSAMYFCASIPSVGSWGHNEQFFGPGTRLTVL.

This clone was detected a few times. The genes are TRBV27 and TRBJ2-3; perhaps TRBD2 as D (6 bases). CDR3 length: 14 amino acids. The germline V gene encodes CDR1 MNHEY and CDR2 SMNVEV (reference sequence). V lost 6 bases and J lost 4, with 14 bases in between. The CDR3 is CASSDWGGADTQYF. CDR3 sequence (DNA): TGTGCCAGCAGCGACTGGGGCGGGGCAGATACGCAGTATTTT.

The chain combines TRBV4-1 with TRBJ2-7; a possible D gene is TRBD1 (6 bases). Germline CDR1 and CDR2: MGHRA and YSYEKL. The length of the CDR3 is 14 residues. V lost 5 bases, J lost 10 bases, and 21 bases lay in between. Here the CDR3 DNA reads TGCGCCAGCAGCTCTCCGAAACAGGGTCGGGGACAGTACTTC. Translated: CASSSPKQGRGQYF.

V usage is TRBV6-1 and J usage is TRBJ2-7, with 7 bases lining up with TRBD2. Germline V lookup: CDR1 MNHNS, CDR2 SASEGT. The CDR3 covers 17 residues. The V segment lost 2 bases and the J segment 0 bases; nucleotides outside the gene matches: 10. The CDR3 nucleotides read TGTGCCAGCAGTGAAAGCCCGCCTAGCGGAGCCTCCTACGAGCAGTACTTC. Its protein is CASSESPPSGASYEQYF.

This sequence joins TRBV5-1 and TRBJ2-5; D possibly corresponds to TRBD2 (5 bases). CDR1 and CDR2 from the germline V gene are SGHRS and YFSETQ. There are 16 residues in the CDR3. V lost 3 bases and J lost 1, with 16 bases in between. CDR3 nucleotide sequence: TGCGCCAGCAGCTCGGGGAATGGCCGGGGCCAAGAGACCCAGTACTTC. Encoded protein: CASSSGNGRGQETQYF.

The CDR3: CASTEGQIYGYTF. CDR3 bases: TGTGCCAGCACAGAGGGACAGATCTATGGCTACACCTTC. V and J are TRBV6-5 and TRBJ1-2, with 7 bases lining up with TRBD1. The germline gives CDR1 MNHEY, CDR2 SVGAGI. The V gene end was trimmed by 7 bases and the J gene end by 4 bases; junction bases not matched to a gene: 6. The CDR3 is 13 amino acids.